Listed below are T cell receptor beta chains from one sample, sequenced in a study of T cell repertoires and HLA-DP antigens. These TCRs are of unknown antigen specificity. Repertoires were generated with immunoSEQ multiplex PCR, while TCRdb's copy carries only in-frame clones and drops some. The sample has approximately 100,000 clones, approximately 86% seen once. The sequenced sample was CD4+ T cells from PBMCs. The receptors derive from a man aged 45 to 65 in good health and CMV-seronegative. CDR3s include the opening cysteine and the closing phenylalanine or tryptophan. D genes are given only for firm matches. Size tells how often a clone was seen (once, few, many) or the class of an expanded clone, and some rows leave it out.

>once|TRBJ2-7|-|15|TRBV6-1
CASSAGRNVNYEQYF
TGTGCCAGCAGCGCTGGACGGAACGTGAATTACGAGCAGTACTTC
>-|TRBJ1-3|-|14|TRBV5-6
CASSLTSSGNTIYF
TGTGCCAGCAGCTTGACTAGCTCTGGAAACACCATATATTTT
>-|TRBJ1-1|TRBD1|15|TRBV6-1
CASSAGGTGGVDAFF
TGTGCCAGCAGTGCCGGGGGGACAGGGGGCGTGGATGCTTTCTTT
>-|TRBJ2-7|-|14|TRBV15
CATSIGQGLDEQYF
TGTGCCACCAGCATCGGGCAGGGACTTGACGAGCAGTACTTC
>few|TRBJ2-1|-|16|TRBV5-1
CASSLPRGGAANEQFF
TGCGCCAGCAGCCTCCCACGAGGGGGAGCAGCCAATGAGCAGTTCTTC
>-|TRBJ2-6|-|16|TRBV4-3
CASSRRGTAGANVLTF
TGCGCCAGCAGCCGCAGGGGGACTGCTGGGGCCAACGTCCTGACTTTC
>once|TRBJ2-1|-|13|TRBV10-2
CASRKTDLMEQFF
TGCGCCAGCAGAAAGACCGATCTTATGGAGCAGTTCTTC
>-|TRBJ2-7|-|17|TRBV4-3
CASSRRLDSSSPYEQYF
TGCGCCAGCAGCCGTAGACTTGACAGTAGCTCTCCCTACGAGCAGTACTTC
>-|TRBJ2-5|-|14|TRBV7-9
CASREGQSQETQYF
TGTGCCAGCAGAGAAGGACAGTCCCAAGAGACCCAGTACTTC
>-|TRBJ1-1|-|14|TRBV18
CASSKEQENTEAFF
TGTGCCAGCTCAAAGGAACAGGAGAACACTGAAGCTTTCTTT
>-|TRBJ1-5|-|16|TRBV19
CASSIRRGSGNQPQHF
TGTGCCAGTAGTATACGGAGGGGGTCGGGCAATCAGCCCCAGCATTTT
>-|TRBJ2-2|-|16|TRBV7-9
CASSARQERDTGELFF
TGTGCCAGCAGCGCCAGACAGGAGAGGGACACCGGGGAGCTGTTTTTT
>-|TRBJ2-2|-|14|TRBV7-2
CASSLKQGTGELFF
TGTGCCAGCAGCTTGAAACAGGGCACCGGGGAGCTGTTTTTT
>-|TRBJ1-2|-|12|TRBV7-9
CASSRTLDGYTF
TGTGCCAGCAGCCGAACTCTTGATGGCTACACCTTC
>-|TRBJ2-7|-|14|TRBV6-1
CASSTGHTFYEQYF
TGTGCCAGCAGTACCGGGCATACCTTCTACGAGCAGTACTTC
>-|TRBJ1-2|-|13|TRBV9
CASSVNNRDGYTF
TGTGCCAGCAGCGTAAATAATCGGGATGGCTACACCTTC
>-|TRBJ1-2|-|14|TRBV5-4
CASSLNRENYGYTF
TGTGCCAGCAGCTTGAACAGGGAAAACTATGGCTACACCTTC
>-|TRBJ2-7|TRBD2|15|TRBV27
CASRGTSGSSYEQYF
TGTGCCAGCAGAGGGACTAGCGGCAGCTCCTACGAGCAGTACTTC
>few|TRBJ2-7|-|13|TRBV4-1
CASRRPGTYEQYF
TGCGCCAGCCGCAGGCCCGGAACCTACGAGCAGTACTTC
>-|TRBJ2-1|TRBD2|15|TRBV6-1
CASRKLAGGPNEQFF
TGTGCCAGCAGAAAACTAGCGGGAGGGCCGAATGAGCAGTTCTTC
>-|TRBJ1-4|-|15|TRBV10-3
CAISESSREGEKLFF
TGTGCCATCAGTGAGTCAAGCAGGGAGGGTGAAAAACTGTTTTTT
>-|TRBJ1-1|-|12|TRBV6-5
CASSYLGQGPFF
TGTGCCAGCAGTTACCTGGGGCAGGGGCCTTTCTTT
>-|TRBJ1-1|-|15|TRBV7-3
CASSLTGGPNTEAFF
TGTGCCAGCAGCTTAACTGGGGGCCCGAACACTGAAGCTTTCTTT
>-|TRBJ1-2|-|13|TRBV7-9
CASSFSDQSGYTF
TGTGCCAGCAGCTTTTCAGATCAATCTGGCTACACCTTC
>-|TRBJ2-5|TRBD1|15|TRBV6-5
CASRNRGPYQETQYF
TGTGCCAGCAGAAACAGGGGGCCCTATCAAGAGACCCAGTACTTC
>-|TRBJ1-1|-|14|TRBV5-1
CASSLKGVDTEAFF
TGCGCCAGCAGCTTGAAGGGTGTTGACACTGAAGCTTTCTTT
>-|TRBJ2-7|TRBD1|15|TRBV28
CASSSLRGLMGEQYF
TGTGCCAGCAGTTCGCTCAGGGGGCTGATGGGCGAGCAGTACTTC
>-|TRBJ1-5|TRBD1|16|TRBV18
CASSPTFGQGNQPQHF
TGTGCCAGCTCTCCCACCTTTGGACAGGGAAATCAGCCCCAGCATTTT
>few|TRBJ2-1|TRBD2|16|TRBV11-3
CASSAFTSGGLNEQFF
TGTGCCAGCAGCGCATTTACTAGCGGGGGCCTCAATGAGCAGTTCTTC
>-|TRBJ1-5|-|15|TRBV10-2
CASRESQELNQPQHF
TGCGCCAGCAGAGAAAGTCAGGAGCTCAATCAGCCCCAGCATTTT
>-|TRBJ1-1|-|15|TRBV19
CASSIRARLNTEAFF
TGTGCCAGTAGTATACGAGCCAGGTTGAACACTGAAGCTTTCTTT
>-|TRBJ2-7|-|11|TRBV6-5
CASRQFYEQYF
TGTGCCAGCAGACAGTTCTACGAGCAGTACTTC
>-|TRBJ2-3|TRBD1|15|TRBV9
CASSDLTGGTDTQYF
TGTGCCAGCAGCGACCTGACAGGGGGAACAGATACGCAGTATTTT
>-|TRBJ1-2|TRBD1|16|TRBV5-1
CASSIWTGAAVYGYTF
TGCGCCAGCAGCATCTGGACAGGAGCGGCTGTCTATGGCTACACCTTC
>-|TRBJ2-7|TRBD1|13|TRBV30
CAWDGTGSYEQYF
TGTGCCTGGGACGGGACAGGGTCCTACGAGCAGTACTTC
>-|TRBJ1-1|-|15|TRBV6-5
CASSYSGGRSTEAFF
TGTGCCAGCAGTTACTCCGGGGGGAGGTCTACTGAAGCTTTCTTT
>-|TRBJ2-1|TRBD2|18|TRBV4-3
CASSQDWLASGPYNEQFF
TGCGCCAGCAGCCAAGATTGGTTGGCTAGCGGGCCCTACAATGAGCAGTTCTTC
>few|TRBJ2-3|-|11|TRBV19
CASSIGDTQYF
TGTGCCAGTAGTATAGGTGATACGCAGTATTTT
>-|TRBJ2-3|TRBD2|14|TRBV6-5
CASSYTSVGDTQYF
TGTGCCAGCAGCTATACTAGCGTTGGAGATACGCAGTATTTT
>-|TRBJ2-1|TRBD1|15|TRBV4-3
CASSQPGTGRNEQFF
TGCGCCAGCAGCCAACCCGGGACAGGGCGTAATGAGCAGTTCTTC
>-|TRBJ1-1|-|12|TRBV19
CASSIVRSEAFF
TGTGCCAGTAGTATAGTTCGGAGTGAAGCTTTCTTT